This TCR beta chain was identified during a study of shared T cell receptors in the human thymus (dated by TCRdb to the early 2020s). Background on the whole study: The study examined how self-reactive, shared T-cell receptor alpha chains are generated in the human thymus.

The library was generated by the immunoSEQ multiplex PCR assay. TCRdb took over this immuneACCESS table, retaining in-frame rearrangements with V and J assigned. Such tables are incomplete; in checked studies, under half of the missing clones stem from an unresolved V gene, and the remainder is unexplained. This sample holds more than 550,000 clones; more than 70% were observed only once. The leading ten clones occupy over 0.008% of the sample. Note on this clone: Its cognate antigen has yet to be identified. No much larger clone exists at a distance of one base, and base qualities are not known.

The CDR3 contains 14 residues, cysteine and phenylalanine counted. The DNA shown is the 42-base CDR3, in frame from base 1. V drops 3 bases and J drops 4 bases, leaving 12 bases in between. CDR1 SGHAT and CDR2 FQDESV were looked up in the germline V gene (reference sequence). The same sample was also studied in work on human thymus T cells. That second publication adds: Donors were immunologically healthy infants undergoing open corrective cardiac surgery for congenital heart defects in Finland. Thymus tissue was obtained as surgical resects removed during corrective cardiac surgery. Usage of V and J gene segments appeared to be biased in both the thymic and the peripheral blood repertoires. The related research found that thymic TCR repertoires overlapped highly between unrelated individuals. TCR alpha and beta repertoires from roughly 8 infant thymus samples and a few related peripheral blood samples were characterized in the study. The infant donors were roughly 6 to 244 days old, and the cohort included five to seven males and a couple of females. Thymocytes were mechanically released from the tissue and were stored as pellets of 10-30 million cells at -70 degrees C. A QIAsymphony instrument was used to extract genomic DNA from the frozen cell pellets. Using the immunoSEQ multiplex PCR assay, the TCRB and TCRAD loci were amplified from a standardized quantity of quality-controlled genomic DNA. The amplicons spanned the V(D)J region and were long enough to cover the CDR3 and allow V and J genes to be identified. The amplicons were sequenced on an Illumina platform via the commercial immunoSEQ service. Primer bias and sequencing errors were corrected using previously described methods, and TCRAD and TCRB definitions followed the IMGT database. The repertoires were analysed using immunoSEQ Analyzer 3.0 and VDJTools for basic statistics, V/J segment usage, diversity estimates, rarefaction and pairwise overlap. Chao1, ChaoE, Efron-Thisted, Shannon and inverse Simpson indices were used to estimate diversity, which was also estimated on datasets down-sampled to the smallest sample. Repertoire overlap was assessed by strict matching of CDR3 nucleotide sequence, V gene and J gene, and clustering was done by Jaccard-based multidimensional scaling. On average, roughly 810,000 unique TCRB clonotypes were obtained from thymus samples, compared with roughly 84,000 from blood samples.

The sequenced sample was thymocytes. The rearrangement combines TRBV11-1 with TRBJ1-2, with an unclear D gene assignment. The clonotype comes from a boy in the first two years of life with a congenital heart defect. Donor details come from another sample of the same person, matched by shared clones. The CDR3 corresponds to CASSLPGKVYGYTF. The nucleotides are TGTGCCAGCAGCTTGCCGGGGAAGGTCTATGGCTACACCTTC.